This T cell receptor (beta chain) was observed in a study of beta chain features in type 1 diabetes. Study conclusions and caveats: TCRB CDR3s from Type 1 diabetes patients were moderately but significantly shorter in all four CD4+ subsets.

The study reverse transcribed the entire isolated RNA, so it sequenced expressed TCRB transcripts. Around 3.57 million reads was the average for naive, central memory and regulatory T cell samples. TCRdb's copy holds only in-frame clones and misses some; the assay was immunoSEQ multiplex PCR. The sample holds approximately 730,000 clones; about an eighth are singletons and the top ten take 0.022%. In the case of this clone: Its antigen is undetermined.

From germline, CDR1 is MGHRA and CDR2 YSYEKL. The CDR3 runs 15 residues. V was trimmed by 5 bases and J by 1 base, leaving 14 bases between them. Sequencing was carried out using naive CD4+ T cells from blood. This rearrangement joins TRBV4-1 to TRBJ1-2, with unresolved D. The TCR originated in a man aged 18 to 29 with type 1 diabetes. The CDR3 reads CASSGGRPYNYGYTF. The CDR3, as DNA: TGCGCCAGCAGCGGTGGACGGCCTTATAACTATGGCTACACCTTC.